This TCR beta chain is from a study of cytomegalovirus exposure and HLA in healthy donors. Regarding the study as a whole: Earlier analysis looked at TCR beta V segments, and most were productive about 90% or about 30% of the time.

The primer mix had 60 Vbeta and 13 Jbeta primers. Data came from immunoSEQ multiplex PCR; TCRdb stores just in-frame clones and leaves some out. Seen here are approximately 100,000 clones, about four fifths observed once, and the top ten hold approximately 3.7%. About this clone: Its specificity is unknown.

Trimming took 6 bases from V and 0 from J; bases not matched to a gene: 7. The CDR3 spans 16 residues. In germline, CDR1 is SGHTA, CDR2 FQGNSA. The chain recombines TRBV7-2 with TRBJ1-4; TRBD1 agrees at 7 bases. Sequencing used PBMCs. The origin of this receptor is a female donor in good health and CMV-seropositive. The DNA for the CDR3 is TGTGCCAGCAGTTTCGGACAGGTCGCAACTAATGAAAAACTGTTTTTT. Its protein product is CASSFGQVATNEKLFF.